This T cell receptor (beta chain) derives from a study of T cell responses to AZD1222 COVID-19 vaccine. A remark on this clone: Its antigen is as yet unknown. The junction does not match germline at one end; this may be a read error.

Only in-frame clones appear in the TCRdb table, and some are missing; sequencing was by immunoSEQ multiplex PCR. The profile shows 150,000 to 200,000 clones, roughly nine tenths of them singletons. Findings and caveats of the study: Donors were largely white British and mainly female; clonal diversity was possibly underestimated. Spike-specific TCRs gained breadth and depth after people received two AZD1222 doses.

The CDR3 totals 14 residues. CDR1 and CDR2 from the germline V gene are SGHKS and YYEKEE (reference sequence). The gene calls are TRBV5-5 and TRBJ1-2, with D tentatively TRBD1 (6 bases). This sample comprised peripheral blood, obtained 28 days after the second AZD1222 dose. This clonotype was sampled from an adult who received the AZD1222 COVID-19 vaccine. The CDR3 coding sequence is TGTGCCAGCAGGTTGGGGCAGGGGAACTATGGCTACACCTTC. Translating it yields CASRLGQGNYGYTF.